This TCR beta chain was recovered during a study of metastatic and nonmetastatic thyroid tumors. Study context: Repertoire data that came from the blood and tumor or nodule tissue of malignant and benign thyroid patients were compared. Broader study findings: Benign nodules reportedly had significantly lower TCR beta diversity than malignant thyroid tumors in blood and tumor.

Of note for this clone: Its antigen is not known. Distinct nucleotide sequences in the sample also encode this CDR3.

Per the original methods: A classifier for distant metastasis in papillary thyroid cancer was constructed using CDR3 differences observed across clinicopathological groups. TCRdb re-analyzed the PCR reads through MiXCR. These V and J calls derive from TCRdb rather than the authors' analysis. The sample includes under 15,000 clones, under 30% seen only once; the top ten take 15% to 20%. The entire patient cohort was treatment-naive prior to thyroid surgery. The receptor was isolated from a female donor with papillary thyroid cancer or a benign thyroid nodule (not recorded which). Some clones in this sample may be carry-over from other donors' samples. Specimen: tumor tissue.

The CDR3 region has the DNA TGTGCCAGCAGCTCCTTATGGGGTCGTGGTCTTGGAAACACCATATATTTT. Its translation: CASSSLWGRGLGNTIYF. V and J are TRBV11-2 and TRBJ1-3; no firm D call. CDR1 and CDR2 (germline): SGHAT, FQNNGV. CDR3 length: 17 residues. V lost 4 bases and J lost 3, with 19 bases in between.